Below, 29 T cell receptor beta chains from the same sample are listed, as sequenced in a study of blood T cell repertoires in COVID-19. Using immunoSEQ multiplex PCR, the repertoire was profiled, and TCRdb retains in-frame clones only, with some absent. The sample contains some 270,000 clones, roughly 89% of which appear only once. The sample comprised PBMCs or T cells enriched from blood (not recorded which). Every receptor here comes from a woman aged 40 to 55 who had recovered from COVID-19.

This clone was picked up a small number of times. The chain has TRBV19 and TRBJ2-3; 11 bases fit TRBD2. CDR1 is LNHDA and CDR2 is SQIVND in the germline V gene (reference sequence). The V gene end was trimmed by 5 bases and the J gene end by 1 base; junction bases not matched to a gene: 5. The CDR3 has 16 residues. This CDR3 is CASSPLAGGGTDTQYF. CDR3 coding DNA: TGTGCCAGTAGTCCCTTAGCGGGAGGGGGCACAGATACGCAGTATTTT.

The genes are TRBV2 and TRBJ1-2; 8 positions agree with TRBD1. J lost 5 bases, V lost 6 bases, and 5 bases had no gene match. Germline CDR1 is SNHLY and CDR2 is FYNNEI. This CDR3 has 13 residues. The CDR3 loop is CASRRTGGYGYTF. The DNA of the CDR3 is TGTGCCAGCAGAAGAACAGGGGGTTATGGCTACACCTTC. The full variable domain, with the rest looked up from reference TRBV2 and TRBJ1-2, is EPEVTQTPSHQVTQMGQEVILRCVPISNHLYFYWYRQILGQKVEFLVSFYNNEISEKSEIFDDQFSVERPDGSNFTLKIRSTKLEDSAMYFCASRRTGGYGYTFGSGTRLTVV.

This clone was seen only once. The V call is TRBV24-1, the J call TRBJ2-2, with D maybe TRBD1 (6 bases). This CDR3 region has 17 residues. Germline-derived CDR1 and CDR2 are KGHDR and SFDVKD. Trimming took 9 bases from V and 0 from J, leaving 19 bases between them. As DNA, the CDR3 is TGTGCCACCCCCCGCCGGGACAAGTACCCGAACACCGGGGAGCTGTTTTTT. Its translation is CATPRRDKYPNTGELFF.

V is TRBV20-1 and J is TRBJ1-2; 8 bases are a match to TRBD1. Germline-derived CDR1 and CDR2 are DFQATT and SNEGSKA (reference sequence). CDR3 length: 12 amino acids. Trimming cost V 3 bases and J 7 bases; bases outside gene matches: 4. The CDR3 region is CSASGTGVGYTF. CDR3 bases: TGCAGTGCTAGTGGGACAGGAGTTGGCTACACCTTC.

The V and J genes are TRBV5-1 and TRBJ1-1, with a possible D match to TRBD1 (5 bases). V lost 5 bases, J lost 6 bases, and 17 bases lay in between. CDR1 and CDR2 (germline): SGHRS, YFSETQ. The CDR3 has 14 residues. The CDR3 bases are TGCGCCAGCAGAGTACAGGACCTTGGTGCTGAAGCTTTCTTT. Residues: CASRVQDLGAEAFF.

This clone was detected a few times. The J gene is TRBJ1-1, the V gene TRBV7-8; perhaps TRBD1 as D (5 bases). Germline CDR1 SGHVS, CDR2 FQNEAQ. V lost 5 bases and J lost 4, with 14 bases in between. The CDR3 covers 14 residues. In nucleotides, the CDR3 is TGTGCCAGCAGCCTTCCAGCGGGGGGCACTGAAGCTTTCTTT. This translates into CASSLPAGGTEAFF. The full variable domain, completed using reference TRBV7-8 and TRBJ1-1, is GAGVSQSPRYKVAKRGQDVALRCDPISGHVSLFWYQQALGQGPEFLTYFQNEAQLDKSGLPSDRFFAERPEGSVSTLKIQRTQQEDSAVYLCASSLPAGGTEAFFGQGTRLTVV.

This rearrangement joins TRBV18 to TRBJ1-4; TRBD1 is a possible D gene (6 bases). The germline V gene encodes CDR1 KGHSH and CDR2 LQKENI. V lost 0 bases and J lost 8, with 13 bases in between. The CDR3 is 15 amino acids. The CDR3 here is CASSPPGRGDEKLFF. CDR3 sequence (DNA): TGTGCCAGCTCACCACCGGGCAGGGGAGACGAAAAACTGTTTTTT.

V usage is TRBV5-1 and J usage is TRBJ1-1; 12 bases fit TRBD1. The CDR3 extends over 19 amino acids. Germline loops: CDR1 SGHRS, CDR2 YFSETQ. V lost 2 bases to trimming and J lost 0 bases; unmatched junction nucleotides: 11. The CDR3 coding sequence is TGCGCCAGCAGCTTCGCTCCTTCTGGGACAGGGGGCCTGAACACTGAAGCTTTCTTT. Amino acids: CASSFAPSGTGGLNTEAFF.

This clone has just a few counts. The chain links TRBV7-9 to TRBJ1-3; maybe TRBD1 (6 bases). This CDR3 comprises 17 residues. V lost 5 bases and J 1 base, leaving 18 bases between the germline ends. CDR1 SEHNR and CDR2 FQNEAQ come from the germline V gene (reference sequence). This CDR3 reads CASSGMRDTRSGNTIYF. The CDR3 DNA is TGTGCCAGCAGCGGTATGAGGGACACGAGATCTGGAAACACCATATATTTT.

The chain uses TRBV27 and TRBJ2-5; TRBD2 matches 12 bases. In germline, CDR1 is MNHEY, CDR2 SMNVEV (reference sequence). V dropped 2 bases and J dropped 4; count of bases not matched to a gene: 2. The CDR3 covers 15 residues. The CDR3 DNA sequence: TGTGCCAGCAGTTTACTAGCGGGAGGGCGAGAGACCCAGTACTTC. It codes for CASSLLAGGRETQYF.

V is TRBV2 and J is TRBJ2-1, with TRBD2 identical over 11 bases. V shed 2 bases, J shed 0 bases, and the junction held 6 bases outside the gene matches. This CDR3 has 18 amino acids. Germline V gene sequence: CDR1 SNHLY, CDR2 FYNNEI. The CDR3 bases are TGTGCCAGCAGTGAAAGGCTAGCGGGAGGAGTCTCCTACAATGAGCAGTTCTTC. This sequence encodes CASSERLAGGVSYNEQFF.

The V call is TRBV6-1, the J call TRBJ1-2; tentatively, D is TRBD1 (6 bases). V was pared by 1 base and J by 4 bases, with 19 bases between. Looked up from germline, CDR1 is MNHNS and CDR2 is SASEGT. This CDR3 region has 17 residues. CDR3 in amino acids: CASSEGFAQGISYGYTF. The CDR3 bases are TGTGCCAGCAGTGAAGGGTTTGCGCAGGGGATAAGCTATGGCTACACCTTC.

The chain is built from TRBV5-1 and TRBJ2-7; 8 bases agree with TRBD1. V lost 7 bases and J lost 6; bases outside the gene matches: 12. Germline V CDR1 and CDR2: SGHRS, YFSETQ. The CDR3 is made up of 14 amino acids. The CDR3 DNA follows: TGCGCCAGCCGGAGTGGACAGGGAAACGCCGAGCAGTACTTC. Its translation: CASRSGQGNAEQYF.

J is TRBJ1-2 and V is TRBV2; D call uncertain. Germline V CDR1 and CDR2: SNHLY, FYNNEI. This CDR3 contains 14 residues. Deletions cut 11 bases from V and 3 bases from J, with 19 bases between. CDR3 loop: CASSWTQRDYGYTF. DNA of the CDR3: TGTGCCTCTTCCTGGACTCAAAGGGACTATGGCTACACCTTC.

The V and J genes are TRBV7-3 and TRBJ2-1, with TRBD2 matching over 8 bases. This CDR3 comprises 17 residues. The trim removed 2 bases at V and 3 bases at J, leaving 9 bases unmatched. CDR1 SGHTA and CDR2 FQGTGA come from the germline V gene. CDR3 DNA: TGTGCCAGCAGCTTACGGCCTGTTAGCGGGAACTACAATGAGCAGTTCTTC. This translates into CASSLRPVSGNYNEQFF.

The chain combines TRBV7-2 with TRBJ1-1, with D perhaps matching TRBD1 (6 bases). Trimming took 5 bases from V and 0 from J, leaving 13 bases between them. The germline V gene has CDR1 SGHTA and CDR2 FQGNSA. CDR3 size: 15 residues. This CDR3 is CASSPRTDMNTEAFF. CDR3 bases: TGTGCCAGCAGCCCTAGGACAGACATGAACACTGAAGCTTTCTTT.

The chain uses TRBV29-1 and TRBJ1-4; D may be TRBD1 (5 bases). The CDR3 runs 13 residues. Germline V gene sequence: CDR1 SQVTM, CDR2 ANQGSEA. Trimming shortened V by 4 bases and J by 7 bases, and 13 bases separated the two germline ends. CDR3 nucleotides: TGCAGCGTTGCGCTGTCGGGGGGTGAAAAACTGTTTTTT. Residues: CSVALSGGEKLFF.

A note on this clone: Other DNA sequences from this sample encode an identical CDR3 as well. The chain couples TRBV5-4 to TRBJ2-3, with 11 positions matching TRBD2. The CDR3 is 17 amino acids. Germline V gene lookup returns CDR1 SGHNT and CDR2 YYREEE (reference sequence). V lost 1 base to trimming and J lost 2 bases; unmatched junction nucleotides: 6. The chain's CDR3 is CASSLKLAGGPTDTQYF. The CDR3 DNA reads TGTGCCAGCAGCTTGAAGCTAGCGGGAGGCCCCACAGATACGCAGTATTTT.

The table lists this clone with a count of one. The chain combines TRBV19 with TRBJ2-2; 8 positions match TRBD2. Germline CDR1 and CDR2: LNHDA and SQIVND (reference sequence). The CDR3 extends over 15 amino acids. Trimming took 7 bases from V and 1 from J; bases not matched to a gene: 5. The CDR3 DNA reads TGTGCCAGTACCTCGGGAGGGGGGAACACCGGGGAGCTGTTTTTT. Its protein is CASTSGGGNTGELFF.

CDR3 nucleotides: TGTGCCAGCGCTAGACAGGGGGCAAATCAGCCCCAGCATTTT. This gives the protein CASARQGANQPQHF. The chain joins TRBV2 to TRBJ1-5; 10 bases agree with TRBD1. This CDR3 is built from 14 residues. Per the germline V gene, CDR1 is SNHLY and CDR2 is FYNNEI. The trim removed 8 bases at V and 4 bases at J, leaving 5 bases unmatched.

The genes are TRBV27 and TRBJ1-1, with D possibly TRBD1 on 6 matching bases. The CDR3 spans 12 residues. Per the germline V gene, CDR1 is MNHEY and CDR2 is SMNVEV (reference sequence). The V end was cut by 6 bases, the J end by 11 bases, with 16 bases between. The CDR3 protein is CASSSTGFQAFF. CDR3 DNA sequence: TGTGCCAGCAGCTCAACAGGGTTTCAGGCTTTCTTT.

This chain uses TRBV7-2 with TRBJ1-5; D is undetermined. The germline V and J ends were trimmed by 1 base and 2 bases, with 9 bases remaining between them. CDR1 is SGHTA and CDR2 is FQGNSA in the germline V gene. The CDR3 totals 15 residues. The CDR3 DNA follows: TGTGCCAGCAGCTTAGGTCGGTCCGGCAATCAGCCCCAGCATTTT. Protein product: CASSLGRSGNQPQHF.

The chain combines TRBV4-3 with TRBJ2-1; no firm D call. Deletions cut 3 bases from V and 10 bases from J, with 19 bases between. Looked up from germline, CDR1 is LGHNA and CDR2 is YSLEER. The CDR3 length is 15 residues. The CDR3 region has the DNA TGCGCCAGCAGCCATCGCCAGTGGAGCAACCCAGAGCAGTTCTTC. It translates to CASSHRQWSNPEQFF.

This chain uses TRBV5-1 with TRBJ2-7, with TRBD1 matching 8 bases. Trimming took 0 bases from V and 3 from J; bases not matched to a gene: 2. The CDR3 loop spans 14 amino acids. Germline assignment: CDR1 SGHRS and CDR2 YFSETQ. The CDR3 nucleotides are TGCGCCAGCAGCTTGGCCGGGACAGGCTACGAGCAGTACTTC. As protein: CASSLAGTGYEQYF.

The chain employs TRBV11-2 and TRBJ2-1, with D possibly TRBD2 on 5 matching bases. V lost 0 bases, J lost 0 bases, and 15 bases lay in between. The CDR3 length is 18 residues. In germline, CDR1 is SGHAT, CDR2 FQNNGV. The CDR3 DNA follows: TGTGCCAGCAGCTTAGAGGGTGGCGGGTGGGTCTCCTACAATGAGCAGTTCTTC. Amino acids: CASSLEGGGWVSYNEQFF.

The chain combines TRBV18 with TRBJ1-2, with a tentative D call TRBD1 (5 bases). This CDR3 comprises 13 residues. The germline CDR1 and CDR2 sequences are KGHSH and LQKENI. V dropped 3 bases and J dropped 6 bases, with 11 bases sitting between them. The CDR3 DNA reads TGTGCCAGCTCACCTCGGGGGTTGGATGGCTACACCTTC. It yields the protein CASSPRGLDGYTF.

V gene TRBV2 combines with J gene TRBJ1-4, with 7 bases aligning to TRBD1. This CDR3 contains 15 residues. The germline gives CDR1 SNHLY, CDR2 FYNNEI. The trim removed 7 bases at V and 6 bases at J, leaving 11 bases unmatched. For the CDR3, the DNA is TGTGCCAGCACAACAAGACAGGGCCGGGATGAAAAACTGTTTTTT. Translating it yields CASTTRQGRDEKLFF.

The chain carries TRBV2 and TRBJ2-5, with 7 positions matching TRBD1. The germline V gene encodes CDR1 SNHLY and CDR2 FYNNEI. This CDR3 region has 14 residues. With V trimmed by 5 bases and J by 5 bases, 8 bases remained unmatched. CDR3 nucleotides: TGTGCCAGCAGTCTCGCTAGACAGGGCGAGACCCAGTACTTC. It codes for CASSLARQGETQYF.

This sequence joins TRBV4-3 and TRBJ2-6; perhaps TRBD1 as D (6 bases). V lost 5 bases, J lost 0 bases, and 11 bases lay in between. The CDR3 totals 16 residues. Germline values: CDR1 LGHNA, CDR2 YSLEER. The DNA of the CDR3 is TGCGCCAGCAGCTCACAACAGGGCTCTGGGGCCAACGTCCTGACTTTC. Its translation is CASSSQQGSGANVLTF.